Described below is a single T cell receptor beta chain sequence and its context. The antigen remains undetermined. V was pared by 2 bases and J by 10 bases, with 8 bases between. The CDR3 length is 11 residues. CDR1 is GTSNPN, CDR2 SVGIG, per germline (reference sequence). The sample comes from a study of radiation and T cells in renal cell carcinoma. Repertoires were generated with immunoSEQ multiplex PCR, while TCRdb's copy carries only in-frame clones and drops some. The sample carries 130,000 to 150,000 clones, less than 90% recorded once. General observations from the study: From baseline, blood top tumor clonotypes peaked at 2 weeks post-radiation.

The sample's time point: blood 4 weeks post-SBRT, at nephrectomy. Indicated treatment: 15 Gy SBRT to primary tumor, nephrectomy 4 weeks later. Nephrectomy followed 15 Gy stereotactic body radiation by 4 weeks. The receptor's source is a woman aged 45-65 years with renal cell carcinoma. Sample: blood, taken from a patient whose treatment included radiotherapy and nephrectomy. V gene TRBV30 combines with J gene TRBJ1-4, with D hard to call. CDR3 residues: CAWSSTAKLFF. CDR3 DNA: TGTGCCTGGAGTAGCACAGCAAAACTGTTTTTT.